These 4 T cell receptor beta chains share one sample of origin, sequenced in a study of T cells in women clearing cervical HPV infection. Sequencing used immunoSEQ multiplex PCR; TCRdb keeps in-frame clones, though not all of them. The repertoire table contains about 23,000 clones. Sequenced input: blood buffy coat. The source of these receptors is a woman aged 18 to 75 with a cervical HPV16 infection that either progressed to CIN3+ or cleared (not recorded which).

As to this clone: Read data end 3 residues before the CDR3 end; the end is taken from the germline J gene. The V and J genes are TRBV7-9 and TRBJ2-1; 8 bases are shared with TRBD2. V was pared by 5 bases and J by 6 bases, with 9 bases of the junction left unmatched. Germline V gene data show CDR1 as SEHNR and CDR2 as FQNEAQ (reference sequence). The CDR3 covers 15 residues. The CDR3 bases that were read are TGTGCCAGCAGCCCCCGGGGGGGCGGGACCAATGAG. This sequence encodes CASSPRGGGTNE. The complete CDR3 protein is CASSPRGGGTNEQFF.

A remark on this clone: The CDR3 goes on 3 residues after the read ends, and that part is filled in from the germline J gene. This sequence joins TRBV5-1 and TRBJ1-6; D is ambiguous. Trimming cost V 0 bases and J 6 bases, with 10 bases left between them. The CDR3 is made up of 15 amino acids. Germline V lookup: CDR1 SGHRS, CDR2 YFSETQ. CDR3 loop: CASSLGGEGNSPLHF. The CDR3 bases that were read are TGCGCCAGCAGCTTGGGCGGGGAGGGTAATTCACCC.

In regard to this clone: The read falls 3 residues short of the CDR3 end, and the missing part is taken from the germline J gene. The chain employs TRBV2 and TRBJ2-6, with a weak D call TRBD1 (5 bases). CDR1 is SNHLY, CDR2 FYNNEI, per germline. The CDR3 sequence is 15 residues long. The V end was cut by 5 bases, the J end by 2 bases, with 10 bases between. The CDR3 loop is CASSRQSAGANVLTF. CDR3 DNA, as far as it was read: TGTGCCAGCAGTCGACAGAGCGCTGGGGCCAACGTC.

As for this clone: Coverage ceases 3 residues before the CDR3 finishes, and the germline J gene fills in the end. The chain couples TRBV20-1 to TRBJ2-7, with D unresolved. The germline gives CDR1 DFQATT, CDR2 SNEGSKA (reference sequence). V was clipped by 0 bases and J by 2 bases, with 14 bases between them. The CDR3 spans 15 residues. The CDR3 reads CSARDPKVLPYEQYF. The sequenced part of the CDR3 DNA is TGCAGTGCTAGAGACCCGAAGGTGTTGCCCTACGAG.